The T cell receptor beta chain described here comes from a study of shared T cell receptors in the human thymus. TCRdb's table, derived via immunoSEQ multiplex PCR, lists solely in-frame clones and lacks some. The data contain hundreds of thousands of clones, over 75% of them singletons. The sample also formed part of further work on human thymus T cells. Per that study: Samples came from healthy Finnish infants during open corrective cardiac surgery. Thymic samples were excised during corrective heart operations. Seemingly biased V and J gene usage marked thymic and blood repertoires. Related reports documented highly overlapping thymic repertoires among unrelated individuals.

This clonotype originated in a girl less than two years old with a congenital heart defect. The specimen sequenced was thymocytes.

The CDR3 is CASSIDRSGETQYF. Written as DNA, the CDR3 is TGCGCCAGCAGCATAGACAGGTCGGGAGAGACCCAGTACTTC. The V gene is TRBV5-1, the J gene TRBJ2-5, with D perhaps matching TRBD1 (6 bases). V lost 4 bases, J lost 4 bases, and 14 bases lay in between. Germline CDR1 SGHRS, CDR2 YFSETQ. The CDR3 loop spans 14 amino acids.